This TCR beta chain was captured by sequencing in a study of CD8 T cells in ankylosing spondylitis. Points from the study as a whole: A TCR beta motif of roughly 8 highly homologous variants appeared characteristic of ankylosing spondylitis blood. Matched synovial fluid from ankylosing spondylitis patients was reported to be enriched for disease-linked clones. Reports of some motif variants in reactive arthritis synovial fluid and blood predate this one.

Using quantitative 5'-RACE with molecular barcodes, the authors made TCR beta libraries. From the 5' RACE reads, TCRdb called clonotypes with MiXCR, one entry per CDR3 protein. In the table there are about 250,000 distinct CDR3 sequences, about 24% of which are singletons. A few counts support this clonotype. What it binds is unknown. The trim removed 6 bases at V and 3 bases at J, leaving 11 bases unmatched. The CDR3 spans 15 residues. Germline V gene lookup returns CDR1 MNHNS and CDR2 SASEGT. The source material was blood, either unsorted or a sorted T cell fraction (not recorded which). This receptor was obtained from a male donor with ankylosing spondylitis or in good health (not recorded which). The chain joins TRBV6-1 to TRBJ2-7, with 7 bases that match TRBD1. The CDR3 sequence: CASSPTGTAVYEQYF. In DNA form, the CDR3 reads TGTGCCAGCAGCCCCACAGGGACAGCCGTCTACGAGCAGTACTTC.